One sample yielded the 9 T cell receptor beta chains listed below, sequenced in a study of shared clonotypes between healthy human individuals. Naive CD8 cells lacked CD45RO and underwent positive selection for CCR7, leaving out terminally differentiated effector memory CD45RA+ cells. Assay: immunoSEQ multiplex PCR; the TCRdb copy retains only in-frame clones and omits some. The sample has more than 550,000 clones; roughly 94% are singletons. The sequenced sample consisted of naive CD8+ T cells sorted from blood. All receptors derive from a man under 40 in good health.

CDR3 sequence (DNA): TGTGCCAGCGCTCAGCACACCGGGGAGCTGTTTTTT. Amino acids: CASAQHTGELFF. The V and J genes are TRBV7-6 and TRBJ2-2; no definite D call. With 8 bases removed from V and 3 bases from J, the gap between germline ends came to 7 bases. The CDR3 length is 12 residues. Germline lookup yields CDR1 SGHVS and CDR2 FNYEAQ.

The chain couples TRBV7-2 to TRBJ2-7; perhaps TRBD2 as D (6 bases). This CDR3 is 15 amino acids long. Trimming pared 3 bases from V and 4 bases from J, leaving 16 bases between. CDR1 is SGHTA and CDR2 is FQGNSA in the germline V gene. The CDR3 region has the DNA TGTGCCAGCAGCTTGAACCGCGGTAGCGGTTACGAGCAGTACTTC. It encodes CASSLNRGSGYEQYF.

The table lists this clone with a few counts. The J gene is TRBJ2-1, the V gene TRBV4-2; D uncertain. Deletions cut 1 base from V and 6 bases from J, with 4 bases between. This CDR3 comprises 12 residues. Germline V gives CDR1 LGHNA, CDR2 YNFKEQ. The CDR3 is CASSQGVNEQFF. CDR3 DNA: TGTGCCAGCAGCCAAGGGGTCAATGAGCAGTTCTTC.

V usage is TRBV29-1 and J usage is TRBJ2-1; TRBD2 agrees at 11 bases. Germline lookup yields CDR1 SQVTM and CDR2 ANQGSEA. The CDR3 totals 19 residues. The trim removed 1 base at V and 1 base at J, leaving 12 bases unmatched. The CDR3 region is CSVEGRLAGQLRSYNEQFF. The CDR3 DNA sequence: TGCAGCGTTGAAGGGCGACTAGCGGGACAACTACGGTCCTACAATGAGCAGTTCTTC.

This chain links TRBV14 with TRBJ2-7; 9 bases are a match to TRBD1. The germline V gene has CDR1 SGHDN and CDR2 FVKESK. This CDR3 spans 15 amino acids. Trimming took 2 bases from V and 6 from J; bases not matched to a gene: 8. The CDR3 loop is CASSQLMGQGAEQYF. The CDR3 coding sequence is TGTGCCAGCAGCCAATTGATGGGACAGGGTGCCGAGCAGTACTTC.

V gene TRBV2 combines with J gene TRBJ2-1; 16 nucleotides agree with TRBD2. V gave up 10 bases and J gave up 7 bases; unmatched junction bases: 16. From germline, CDR1 is SNHLY and CDR2 FYNNEI. The CDR3 covers 18 residues. CDR3 in DNA: TGTGCCATGGGACTAGCGGGAGGGCCTATCCCGGAGGGGAATGAGCAGTTCTTC. It yields the protein CAMGLAGGPIPEGNEQFF.

This clone was seen once. The rearrangement uses TRBV7-9 and TRBJ1-1, with D possibly TRBD1 on 5 matching bases. The germline V gene has CDR1 SEHNR and CDR2 FQNEAQ (reference sequence). Trimming cost V 5 bases and J 1 base, with 11 bases left between them. The CDR3 spans 14 residues. Here the CDR3 reads CASSQVGRNTEAFF. CDR3 DNA sequence: TGTGCCAGCAGCCAAGTGGGGCGGAACACTGAAGCTTTCTTT.

This chain connects TRBV11-2 to TRBJ2-1, with 7 bases fitting TRBD2. CDR1 is SGHAT and CDR2 is FQNNGV in the germline V gene. The CDR3 extends over 13 amino acids. The J segment lost 12 bases and the V segment lost 3 bases, leaving 8 bases of the junction unmatched. The CDR3 DNA sequence: TGTGCCAGCAGCTTGGCGGGAGCCACTTGGCAGTTCTTC. The encoded protein is CASSLAGATWQFF.

V and J are TRBV9 and TRBJ2-7; 7 nucleotides align to TRBD1. The germline V gene encodes CDR1 SGDLS and CDR2 YYNGEE. V lost 3 bases to trimming and J lost 2 bases; unmatched junction nucleotides: 5. The CDR3 loop spans 14 amino acids. Here the CDR3 reads CASSEGAPPYEQYF. The CDR3 DNA reads TGTGCCAGCAGCGAGGGGGCGCCCCCCTACGAGCAGTACTTC.